Listed here are 22 T cell receptor beta chains from one sample, sequenced in a study of shared clonotypes between healthy human individuals. Profiled with immunoSEQ multiplex PCR; TCRdb holds only in-frame clones, not every one. The table records a few million clones, 90% to 95% of them present only once. Sample: naive CD4+ T cells sorted from blood. Subset given: CD45RA+ positively selected. Receptors originate from a man aged 18 to 29 in good health.

The V call is TRBV27, the J call TRBJ2-3; D is undetermined. With 7 bases removed from V and 2 bases from J, the gap between germline ends came to 19 bases. This CDR3 comprises 16 residues. Germline CDR1 and CDR2: MNHEY and SMNVEV (reference sequence). The CDR3 here is CASKPPGSFITDTQYF. CDR3 DNA sequence: TGTGCCAGCAAACCCCCTGGCAGCTTTATCACAGATACGCAGTATTTT.

The chain has TRBV10-1 and TRBJ1-4; 7 positions match TRBD1. The V gene end was trimmed by 0 bases and the J gene end by 5 bases; junction bases not matched to a gene: 3. The CDR3 runs to 15 residues. CDR1 and CDR2 (germline): WNHNN, SYGVQD (reference sequence). Here the CDR3 DNA reads TGCGCCAGCAGTGAGTCAACGACAGGGAATGAAAAACTGTTTTTT. It encodes CASSESTTGNEKLFF.

J is TRBJ1-5 and V is TRBV2; D gene unclear. Trimming left V 8 bases short and J 8 bases short, with 13 bases between. CDR1 is SNHLY and CDR2 is FYNNEI in the germline V gene. This CDR3 comprises 12 residues. The CDR3, as DNA: TGTGCCAGCGCCGTTGGGTCCGAGCCCCAGCATTTT. Protein product: CASAVGSEPQHF.

This sequence joins TRBV7-2 and TRBJ2-3; the D is unclear. Germline V gives CDR1 SGHTA, CDR2 FQGNSA. The CDR3 has 15 amino acids. Trimming cost V 5 bases and J 0 bases, with 12 bases left between them. The CDR3 DNA is TGTGCCAGCAGCCGTTCGACAAGTAGCACAGATACGCAGTATTTT. Amino acid sequence: CASSRSTSSTDTQYF. Combining the CDR3 with reference TRBV7-2 and TRBJ2-3 gives the whole variable domain GAGVSQSPSNKVTEKGKDVELRCDPISGHTALYWYRQSLGQGLEFLIYFQGNSAPDKSGLPSDRFSAERTGGSVSTLTIQRTQQEDSAVYLCASSRSTSSTDTQYFGPGTRLTVL.

A few counts support this clone. The V gene is TRBV29-1, the J gene TRBJ1-1, with 10 positions matching TRBD1. The CDR3 has 12 amino acids. Germline V gives CDR1 SQVTM, CDR2 ANQGSEA. J was trimmed by 2 bases and V by 7 bases; bases with no gene match: 1. CDR3 DNA: TGCAGCGGACAGGGGGCTAACACTGAAGCTTTCTTT. This gives the protein CSGQGANTEAFF.

V is TRBV2 and J is TRBJ1-1; D unresolved. V lost 4 bases and J 4 bases, leaving 16 bases between the germline ends. CDR3 length: 15 amino acids. The germline V gene has CDR1 SNHLY and CDR2 FYNNEI. CDR3 DNA: TGTGCCAGCAGTGTTGGGAGAAGGATGAGCACTGAAGCTTTCTTT. Translation: CASSVGRRMSTEAFF.

The chain employs TRBV11-2 and TRBJ1-2; D unresolved. This CDR3 is 13 amino acids long. Looked up from germline, CDR1 is SGHAT and CDR2 is FQNNGV. V lost 1 base, J lost 8 bases, and 11 bases lay in between. The CDR3 coding sequence is TGTGCCAGCAGCTTAGCCTTACTTAGGGGCTACACCTTC. Translation gives CASSLALLRGYTF.

As DNA, the CDR3 is TGTGCCTGGAGGAGAACAGGGGGAGAGACCCAGTACTTC. It encodes CAWRRTGGETQYF. The chain joins TRBV30 to TRBJ2-5, with 8 bases identical to TRBD1. This CDR3 contains 13 residues. Germline V gene lookup returns CDR1 GTSNPN and CDR2 SVGIG (reference sequence). V lost 3 bases and J lost 4; bases outside the gene matches: 4.

The CDR3 nucleotides read TGTGCCAGCAGCTTAGCAGGGACAGAATCTTACTACGAGCAGTACTTC. Its translation: CASSLAGTESYYEQYF. The rearrangement joins TRBV7-2 to TRBJ2-7; the match to TRBD1 covers 7 bases. CDR1 SGHTA and CDR2 FQGNSA come from the germline V gene. V dropped 0 bases and J dropped 3; count of bases not matched to a gene: 8. The CDR3 runs to 16 residues.

The chain employs TRBV5-1 and TRBJ2-5, with TRBD2 matching over 7 bases. Germline lookup yields CDR1 SGHRS and CDR2 YFSETQ. V was pared by 3 bases and J by 1 base, with 12 bases of the junction left unmatched. The CDR3 runs 17 residues. CDR3 in amino acids: CASSSSEWEGRQETQYF. The DNA for the CDR3 is TGCGCCAGCAGCTCCTCCGAATGGGAGGGCCGCCAAGAGACCCAGTACTTC.

This chain links TRBV10-3 with TRBJ2-5; D remains unclear. Germline V CDR1 and CDR2: ENHRY, SYGVKD. There are 13 residues in the CDR3. Trimming removed 4 bases at V and 1 base at J, with 7 bases between. The CDR3 nucleotides read TGTGCCATCAGTGTGACAAGCCAAGAGACCCAGTACTTC. As protein: CAISVTSQETQYF.

The chain is built from TRBV4-2 and TRBJ1-6; the match to TRBD1 covers 8 bases. Germline CDR1 LGHNA, CDR2 YNFKEQ. After removal of 2 bases from V and 10 bases from J, the junction contained 10 bases not matched to a gene. The CDR3 is 16 residues long. CDR3 sequence: CASSQQDRVSQSPLHF. The CDR3 region has the DNA TGTGCCAGCAGCCAACAGGACAGGGTGTCCCAATCACCCCTCCACTTT.

The chain links TRBV30 to TRBJ2-7; D perhaps matches TRBD1 (6 bases). Germline-derived CDR1 and CDR2 are GTSNPN and SVGIG (reference sequence). With 4 bases removed from V and 3 bases from J, the gap between germline ends came to 16 bases. CDR3 size: 14 residues. The CDR3 nucleotides read TGTGCCTGGACTAAATATCCGGACAGCTACGAGCAGTACTTC. Translation: CAWTKYPDSYEQYF.

This clone was observed once. V is TRBV2 and J is TRBJ2-7; D might be TRBD2 (5 bases). The CDR3 has 12 residues. Trimming took off 6 bases at V and 4 bases at J, with 10 bases between the two ends. Per the germline V gene, CDR1 is SNHLY and CDR2 is FYNNEI. The CDR3 loop is CASSTLGYEQYF. Here the CDR3 DNA reads TGTGCCAGCAGCACACTAGGGTACGAGCAGTACTTC.

V is TRBV19 and J is TRBJ1-2; maybe TRBD1 (5 bases). Trimming left V 4 bases short and J 1 base short, with 13 bases between. Germline V gives CDR1 LNHDA, CDR2 SQIVND (reference sequence). This CDR3 has 15 residues. The CDR3 here is CASSRRAGNNYGYTF. CDR3 DNA sequence: TGTGCCAGTAGTAGGCGGGCAGGGAATAACTATGGCTACACCTTC. The full variable domain, completed using reference TRBV19 and TRBJ1-2, is DGGITQSPKYLFRKEGQNVTLSCEQNLNHDAMYWYRQDPGQGLRLIYYSQIVNDFQKGDIAEGYSVSREKKESFPLTVTSAQKNPTAFYLCASSRRAGNNYGYTFGSGTRLTVV.

The chain couples TRBV6-6 to TRBJ1-2; TRBD1 aligns across 9 bases. The germline gives CDR1 MNHNY, CDR2 SVGAGI (reference sequence). Losses at the gene ends were 8 bases for V and 8 bases for J; bases not matched to a gene: 15. The CDR3 consists of 15 residues. The CDR3 sequence: CASVLYPGQGSGYTF. The DNA of the CDR3 is TGTGCCAGCGTTTTGTACCCGGGACAGGGATCCGGCTACACCTTC.

The gene calls are TRBV18 and TRBJ2-5; no clear D. From germline, CDR1 is KGHSH and CDR2 LQKENI. V shed 1 base and J shed 5 bases, with 8 bases lying between them. There are 13 residues in the CDR3. DNA for the CDR3: TGTGCCAGCTCACCACAGGAGAAGGAGACCCAGTACTTC. The encoded protein is CASSPQEKETQYF.

The rearrangement uses TRBV7-9 and TRBJ2-1; maybe TRBD2 (6 bases). V was pared by 8 bases and J by 5 bases, with 19 bases between. The V gene's germline CDR1 is SEHNR and CDR2 FQNEAQ (reference sequence). The CDR3 has 15 amino acids. The DNA for the CDR3 is TGTGCCAGCCCTCCCCCGGGAGAGACCAACAATGAGCAGTTCTTC. Translated, it gives CASPPPGETNNEQFF. Looking up the rest from reference TRBV7-9 and TRBJ2-1 gives the full variable domain: DTGVSQNPRHKITKRGQNVTFRCDPISEHNRLYWYRQTLGQGPEFLTYFQNEAQLEKSRLLSDRFSAERPKGSFSTLEIQRTEQGDSAMYLCASPPPGETNNEQFFGPGTRLTVL.

The chain uses TRBV28 and TRBJ2-1; 7 nucleotides match TRBD1. The CDR3 loop spans 17 amino acids. Trimming at V came to 4 bases and at J to 1 base, leaving 10 bases not matched to a gene. Germline V gene data show CDR1 as MDHEN and CDR2 as SYDVKM. The CDR3 DNA sequence: TGTGCCAGCAGTTCGCCCTCAGGGGGTAGGTCCTACAATGAGCAGTTCTTC. It encodes CASSSPSGGRSYNEQFF. Full variable domain (outside the CDR3, taken from reference TRBV28 and TRBJ2-1): DVKVTQSSRYLVKRTGEKVFLECVQDMDHENMFWYRQDPGLGLRLIYFSYDVKMKEKGDIPEGYSVSREKKERFSLILESASTNQTSMYLCASSSPSGGRSYNEQFFGPGTRLTVL.

The chain recombines TRBV18 with TRBJ1-2; D gene ambiguous. Trimming cost V 3 bases and J 2 bases, with 13 bases left between them. The V gene's germline CDR1 is KGHSH and CDR2 LQKENI. The CDR3 contains 15 residues. CDR3 bases: TGTGCCAGCTCACCTCTCGGTGATCAGAACTATGGCTACACCTTC. It translates to CASSPLGDQNYGYTF.

The chain recombines TRBV18 with TRBJ2-3; D perhaps matches TRBD2 (5 bases). Germline CDR1 KGHSH, CDR2 LQKENI. V was cut by 1 base and J by 0 bases, with 11 bases left in between. This CDR3 contains 16 residues. The CDR3 loop reads CASSPRLALSTDTQYF. CDR3 in DNA: TGTGCCAGCTCACCACGGCTAGCCCTAAGCACAGATACGCAGTATTTT.

The sample holds one count of this clone. The chain employs TRBV10-3 and TRBJ1-3; D gene ambiguous. This CDR3 is built from 15 residues. Germline values: CDR1 ENHRY, CDR2 SYGVKD. Trimming took 6 bases from V and 0 from J, leaving 12 bases between them. The CDR3 DNA is TGTGCCATCAGGCCACTTACAGTCTCTGGAAACACCATATATTTT. This gives the protein CAIRPLTVSGNTIYF.